What follows are 26 T cell receptor beta chains derived from one specimen sequenced in a study of blood T cell repertoires in COVID-19. TCRdb's copy holds only in-frame clones and misses some; the assay was immunoSEQ multiplex PCR. The sample contains about 260,000 clones, about nine tenths of which appear only once. The sample taken for sequencing was peripheral blood. Receptor source: a man aged 55 to 70 who had recovered from COVID-19.

This clone showed up just a few times. The gene calls are TRBV7-9 and TRBJ2-7, with D possibly being TRBD1 (6 bases). The ends were cut back, 1 base at V and 10 bases at J, with 11 bases in the middle. CDR3 length equals 12 residues. Germline V gene data show CDR1 as SEHNR and CDR2 as FQNEAQ (reference sequence). CDR3 DNA: TGTGCCAGCAGCTTAGTGCAGGGGCCTCAGTACTTC. It is translated as CASSLVQGPQYF.

This clone turned up a few times. The chain couples TRBV4-1 to TRBJ1-1, with TRBD1 matching over 10 bases. CDR1 is MGHRA, CDR2 YSYEKL, per germline. Trimming took 1 base from V and 5 from J; bases not matched to a gene: 4. There are 15 residues in the CDR3. DNA for the CDR3: TGCGCCAGCAGCCAAGGACAGGGGGCTAGGACTGAAGCTTTCTTT. It is translated as CASSQGQGARTEAFF.

The chain links TRBV7-8 to TRBJ1-1; D is ambiguous. The CDR3 loop spans 13 amino acids. Germline lookup yields CDR1 SGHVS and CDR2 FQNEAQ. The germline V and J ends were trimmed by 5 bases and 1 base, with 8 bases remaining between them. In nucleotides, the CDR3 is TGTGCCAGCAGCCGAATCCGGAACACTGAAGCTTTCTTT. Its translation: CASSRIRNTEAFF.

The chain is built from TRBV18 and TRBJ1-4; 7 nucleotides line up with TRBD1. Germline values: CDR1 KGHSH, CDR2 LQKENI. The CDR3 runs 15 residues. The V segment lost 3 bases and the J segment 8 bases; nucleotides outside the gene matches: 9. The CDR3 sequence: CASSPDRAGKEKLFF. In nucleotides, the CDR3 is TGTGCCAGCTCACCTGACAGGGCCGGAAAGGAAAAACTGTTTTTT.

This clone appeared a few times. Germline is not matched at one junction end, which may reflect a read error. This sequence joins TRBV7-7 and TRBJ2-1; TRBD1 might be the D (6 bases). The CDR3 is 13 residues long. CDR1 and CDR2 from the germline V gene are SSHAT and FNYEAQ (reference sequence). CDR3 bases: TGTGCTAGCAGCTCCGGACAGTACAATGAGCAGTTCTTC. It encodes CASSSGQYNEQFF.

This chain connects TRBV7-2 to TRBJ2-1, with TRBD2 matching over 10 bases. This CDR3 comprises 15 residues. Trimming at V came to 3 bases and at J to 6 bases, leaving 5 bases not matched to a gene. Germline V gives CDR1 SGHTA, CDR2 FQGNSA. Written as DNA, the CDR3 is TGTGCCAGCAGCTTGCAACTAGCGGGGAGCAATGAGCAGTTCTTC. Protein product: CASSLQLAGSNEQFF.

As to this clone: Germline is not matched at one junction end, which may reflect a read error. The rearrangement joins TRBV9 to TRBJ2-7; TRBD1 matches at 10 bases. Germline CDR1 and CDR2: SGDLS and YYNGEE. There are 15 residues in the CDR3. CDR3 amino acids: CASSLGQGPSNEQYF. The CDR3 DNA follows: TGTGCCAGCAGCCTGGGACAGGGGCCCTCCAACGAGCAGTACTTC.

This chain links TRBV27 with TRBJ2-3; TRBD2 agrees at 10 bases. Germline trimming cut 8 bases from V and 0 bases from J; bases unmatched to any gene: 8. In germline, CDR1 is MNHEY, CDR2 SMNVEV (reference sequence). The length of the CDR3 is 16 residues. In DNA, the CDR3 is TGTGCCAGCCATGCAATAGCGGGGGGAAGCACAGATACGCAGTATTTT. Translated: CASHAIAGGSTDTQYF.

The J gene is TRBJ2-7, the V gene TRBV19; D is perhaps TRBD1 (6 bases). This CDR3 has 13 amino acids. Looked up from germline, CDR1 is LNHDA and CDR2 is SQIVND (reference sequence). V was trimmed by 7 bases and J by 1 base, leaving 11 bases between them. The CDR3 spells CASTRGQSYEQYF. The CDR3 DNA is TGTGCCAGTACCCGCGGACAGTCCTACGAGCAGTACTTC.

The chain uses TRBV3-1 (or the pseudogene TRBV3-2) and TRBJ1-2; 9 nucleotides agree with TRBD1. The length of the CDR3 is 15 residues. The V segment lost 4 bases and the J segment 8 bases; nucleotides outside the gene matches: 11. Per germline, CDR1 LGHDT and CDR2 YNNKEL (reference sequence). DNA for the CDR3: TGTGCCAGCAGCCGAGAAACCGGGACAGGGCGGGGCTACACCTTC. This translates into CASSRETGTGRGYTF.

The gene calls are TRBV15 and TRBJ2-2; 10 nucleotides align to TRBD2. Trimming cost V 3 bases and J 3 bases; bases outside gene matches: 10. This CDR3 is 18 amino acids long. CDR1 and CDR2 from the germline V gene are LNHNV and YYDKDF (reference sequence). The CDR3 sequence is CATSRETRTSGYTGELFF. In nucleotides, the CDR3 is TGTGCCACCAGCAGGGAGACCAGGACTAGCGGATACACCGGGGAGCTGTTTTTT.

The V and J genes are TRBV6-5 and TRBJ1-2, with D possibly matching TRBD1 (6 bases). In germline, CDR1 is MNHEY, CDR2 SVGAGI. This CDR3 has 14 residues. With 4 bases removed from V and 2 bases from J, the gap between germline ends came to 11 bases. CDR3 DNA sequence: TGTGCCAGCAGTTTAAACAGGGAGAACTATGGCTACACCTTC. Residues: CASSLNRENYGYTF.

V gene TRBV2 combines with J gene TRBJ1-5, with 12 bases lining up with TRBD1. Germline V lookup: CDR1 SNHLY, CDR2 FYNNEI. The J segment lost 3 bases and the V segment lost 7 bases, leaving 10 bases of the junction unmatched. The CDR3 sequence is 17 residues long. CDR3 in DNA: TGTGCCAGCAAGTCCGGGACAGGGGGCCTCCACAATCAGCCCCAGCATTTT. Amino acids: CASKSGTGGLHNQPQHF.

This chain links TRBV2 with TRBJ1-4; the match to TRBD1 covers 8 bases. From germline, CDR1 is SNHLY and CDR2 FYNNEI. CDR3 size: 15 residues. V was pared by 2 bases and J by 3 bases, with 2 bases of the junction left unmatched. In nucleotides, the CDR3 is TGTGCCAGCAGTGAACGGGGACAGGCTAATGAAAAACTGTTTTTT. Residues: CASSERGQANEKLFF. The full variable domain, its missing parts supplied by reference TRBV2 and TRBJ1-4, is EPEVTQTPSHQVTQMGQEVILRCVPISNHLYFYWYRQILGQKVEFLVSFYNNEISEKSEIFDDQFSVERPDGSNFTLKIRSTKLEDSAMYFCASSERGQANEKLFFGSGTQLSVL.

The table lists this clone with a count of one. The chain employs TRBV19 and TRBJ2-7, with 9 bases fitting TRBD1. J gave up 3 bases and V 5 bases, and 5 bases lay outside the gene matches. The CDR3 covers 14 residues. Germline values: CDR1 LNHDA, CDR2 SQIVND (reference sequence). The CDR3 is CASSAGGQGYEQYF. The CDR3, as DNA: TGTGCCAGTAGTGCTGGGGGACAGGGCTACGAGCAGTACTTC.

V is TRBV4-1 and J is TRBJ1-2; D unresolved. The germline V and J ends were trimmed by 0 bases and 3 bases, with 11 bases remaining between them. This CDR3 has 15 amino acids. CDR1 and CDR2 from the germline V gene are MGHRA and YSYEKL. In nucleotides, the CDR3 is TGCGCCAGCAGCCAAGATAATCGAGTACACTATGGCTACACCTTC. This sequence encodes CASSQDNRVHYGYTF.

The V call is TRBV25-1, the J call TRBJ1-4; D uncertain. Per the germline V gene, CDR1 is MGHDK and CDR2 is SYGVNS. V lost 6 bases, J lost 0 bases, and 8 bases lay in between. This CDR3 contains 14 residues. CDR3 sequence (DNA): TGTGCCAGCAGCCGACAAGCAACTAATGAAAAACTGTTTTTT. Encoded protein: CASSRQATNEKLFF.

The V call is TRBV6-6, the J call TRBJ1-5; a possible D gene is TRBD1 (5 bases). Trimming shortened V by 0 bases and J by 5 bases, and 8 bases separated the two germline ends. This CDR3 is built from 14 residues. Germline assignment: CDR1 MNHNY and CDR2 SVGAGI (reference sequence). CDR3 DNA: TGTGCCAGCAGTTACTCGGGGGGTTATCAGCCCCAGCATTTT. Amino acids: CASSYSGGYQPQHF.

This clone has a single count. The V and J genes are TRBV13 and TRBJ2-7; TRBD2 is a possible D gene (5 bases). CDR3 length: 15 residues. Trimming left V 0 bases short and J 5 bases short, with 14 bases between. Germline CDR1 and CDR2: PRHDT and FYEKMQ (reference sequence). In nucleotides, the CDR3 is TGTGCCAGCAGCTTAGGCCAACTAGTTGTCCACGAGCAGTACTTC. Translation gives CASSLGQLVVHEQYF.

The rearrangement links TRBV18 to TRBJ2-3; 12 bases line up with TRBD2. The ends lost 3 bases at V and 6 bases at J; junction bases unmatched: 4. There are 15 residues in the CDR3. Germline CDR1 KGHSH, CDR2 LQKENI. CDR3 loop: CASSPGLAGPDTQYF. The CDR3 DNA follows: TGTGCCAGCTCACCTGGACTAGCGGGGCCCGATACGCAGTATTTT. Supplemented by reference TRBV18 and TRBJ2-3, the full variable domain reads NAGVMQNPRHLVRRRGQEARLRCSPMKGHSHVYWYRQLPEEGLKFMVYLQKENIIDESGMPKERFSAEFPKEGPSILRIQQVVRGDSAAYFCASSPGLAGPDTQYFGPGTRLTVL.

This chain uses TRBV3-1 (or the pseudogene TRBV3-2) with TRBJ2-7, with a possible D match to TRBD1 (5 bases). Between the trimmed V and J ends, which lost 0 bases and 1 base, there was a span of 16 bases. From germline, CDR1 is LGHDT and CDR2 YNNKEL (reference sequence). The CDR3 extends over 17 amino acids. DNA of the CDR3: TGTGCCAGCAGCCAAGATGGTGTTAGGGGCAAATCCTACGAGCAGTACTTC. Its protein is CASSQDGVRGKSYEQYF.

Remarks on this clone: This same CDR3 is encoded by further DNA sequences in the sample. This chain connects TRBV7-3 to TRBJ2-2; 9 bases map to TRBD1. CDR1 and CDR2 from the germline V gene are SGHTA and FQGTGA. This CDR3 spans 14 amino acids. V lost 4 bases, J lost 4 bases, and 1 base stayed unmatched. CDR3 in DNA: TGTGCCAGCAGCTCGACAGGGGGCACCGGGGAGCTGTTTTTT. Its protein product is CASSSTGGTGELFF.

This clone was observed a few times. This chain links TRBV5-4 with TRBJ2-7; 7 bases are a match to TRBD1. CDR1 and CDR2 (germline): SGHNT, YYREEE (reference sequence). V was pared by 0 bases and J by 6 bases, with 12 bases of the junction left unmatched. This CDR3 spans 16 amino acids. CDR3 in amino acids: CASSLGQGILRGEQYF. CDR3 in DNA: TGTGCCAGCAGCTTGGGACAGGGCATTCTTCGGGGCGAGCAGTACTTC.

The V gene is TRBV5-1, the J gene TRBJ2-2; the D gene is possibly TRBD2 (5 bases). CDR1 and CDR2 from the germline V gene are SGHRS and YFSETQ. Trimming shortened V by 4 bases and J by 9 bases, and 19 bases separated the two germline ends. CDR3 size: 15 residues. CDR3 DNA sequence: TGCGCCAGCAGCGGCCCGGACGGGGTGGTCCGGGAGCTGTTTTTT. Its protein product is CASSGPDGVVRELFF.

This clone showed up just a few times. V gene TRBV4-1 combines with J gene TRBJ1-4, with D maybe TRBD1 (6 bases). V was cut by 6 bases and J by 2 bases, with 10 bases left in between. This CDR3 contains 14 residues. Looked up from germline, CDR1 is MGHRA and CDR2 is YSYEKL. The DNA for the CDR3 is TGCGCCAGCAGACCTCAGGGGACTAATGAAAAACTGTTTTTT. Translation: CASRPQGTNEKLFF.

V and J are TRBV6-4 and TRBJ2-2; TRBD1 aligns across 10 bases. The germline V gene encodes CDR1 MRHNA and CDR2 SNTAGT. Trimming at V came to 6 bases and at J to 6 bases, leaving 10 bases not matched to a gene. The CDR3 contains 16 residues. CDR3 DNA sequence: TGTGCCAGCAGCAACCGACAGGGGGCTGGGGCCGGGGAGCTGTTTTTT. Translating gives CASSNRQGAGAGELFF.